Sequencing of this TCR beta chain was carried out in a study of control samples from healthy donors and cancer patients. Clones were sequenced by immunoSEQ multiplex PCR, and TCRdb holds only the in-frame ones, with some missing. The data hold about 98,000 clones, with about 90% observed a single time. Trimming took off 2 bases at V and 0 bases at J, with 11 bases between the two ends. This CDR3 comprises 17 residues. CDR1 and CDR2 (germline): PRHDT, FYEKMQ (reference sequence). Sequenced input: blood. The chain is built from TRBV13 and TRBJ2-6, with D possibly being TRBD2 (5 bases). This sequence originates from a woman aged 18-29 years in good health. The CDR3, as DNA: TGTGCCAGCAGCTTAAGTGGACTGAGCTCTGGGGCCAACGTCCTGACTTTC. The encoded protein is CASSLSGLSSGANVLTF.